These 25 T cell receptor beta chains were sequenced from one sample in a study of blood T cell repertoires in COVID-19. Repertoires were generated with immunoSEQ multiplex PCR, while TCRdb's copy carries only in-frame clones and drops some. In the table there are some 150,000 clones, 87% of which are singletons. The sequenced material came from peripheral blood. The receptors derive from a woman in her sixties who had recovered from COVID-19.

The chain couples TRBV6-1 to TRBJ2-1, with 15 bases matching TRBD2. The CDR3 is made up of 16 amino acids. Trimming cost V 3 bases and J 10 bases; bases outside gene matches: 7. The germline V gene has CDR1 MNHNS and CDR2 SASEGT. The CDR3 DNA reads TGTGCCAGCAGTGATGGCGGACTAGCGGGGGGGCGGGAGCAGTTCTTC. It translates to CASSDGGLAGGREQFF.

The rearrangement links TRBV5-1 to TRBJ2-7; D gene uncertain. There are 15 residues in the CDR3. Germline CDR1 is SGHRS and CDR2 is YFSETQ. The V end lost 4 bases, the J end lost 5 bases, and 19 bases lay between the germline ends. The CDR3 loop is CASSPSPGHNDEQYF. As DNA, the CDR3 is TGCGCCAGCAGCCCCTCTCCGGGTCACAACGACGAGCAGTACTTC.

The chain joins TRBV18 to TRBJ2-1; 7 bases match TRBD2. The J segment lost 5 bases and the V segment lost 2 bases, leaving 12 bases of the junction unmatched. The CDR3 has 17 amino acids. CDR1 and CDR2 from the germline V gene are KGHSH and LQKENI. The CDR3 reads CASSPSYRGRVNNEQFF. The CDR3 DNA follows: TGTGCCAGCTCACCAAGCTACCGAGGGAGGGTGAACAATGAGCAGTTCTTC. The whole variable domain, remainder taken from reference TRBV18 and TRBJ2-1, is NAGVMQNPRHLVRRRGQEARLRCSPMKGHSHVYWYRQLPEEGLKFMVYLQKENIIDESGMPKERFSAEFPKEGPSILRIQQVVRGDSAAYFCASSPSYRGRVNNEQFFGPGTRLTVL.

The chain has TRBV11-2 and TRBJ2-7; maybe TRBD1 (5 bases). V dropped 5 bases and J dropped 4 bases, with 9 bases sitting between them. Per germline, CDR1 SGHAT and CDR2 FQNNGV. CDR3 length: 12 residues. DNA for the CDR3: TGTGCCAGCAGCCCTCAGGGATACGAGCAGTACTTC. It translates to CASSPQGYEQYF.

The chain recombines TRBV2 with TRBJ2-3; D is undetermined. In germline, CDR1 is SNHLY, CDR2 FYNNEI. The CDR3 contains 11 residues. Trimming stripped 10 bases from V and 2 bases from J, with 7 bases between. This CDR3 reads CATQATDTQYF. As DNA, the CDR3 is TGTGCCACCCAGGCCACAGATACGCAGTATTTT. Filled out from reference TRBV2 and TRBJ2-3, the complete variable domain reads EPEVTQTPSHQVTQMGQEVILRCVPISNHLYFYWYRQILGQKVEFLVSFYNNEISEKSEIFDDQFSVERPDGSNFTLKIRSTKLEDSAMYFCATQATDTQYFGPGTRLTVL.

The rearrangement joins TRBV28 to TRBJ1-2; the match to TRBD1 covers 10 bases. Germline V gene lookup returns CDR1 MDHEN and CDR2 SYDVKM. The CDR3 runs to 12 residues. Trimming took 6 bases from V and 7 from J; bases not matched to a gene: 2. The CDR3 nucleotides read TGTGCCAGCAGAAGACAGGGGGCTGGCTACACCTTC. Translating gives CASRRQGAGYTF.

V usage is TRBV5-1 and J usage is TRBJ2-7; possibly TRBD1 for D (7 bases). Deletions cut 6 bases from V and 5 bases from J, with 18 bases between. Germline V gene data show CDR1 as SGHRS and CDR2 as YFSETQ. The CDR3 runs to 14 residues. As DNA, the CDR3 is TGCGCCAGCACTCTAGCAGGGGGGCCCCACGAGCAGTACTTC. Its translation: CASTLAGGPHEQYF.

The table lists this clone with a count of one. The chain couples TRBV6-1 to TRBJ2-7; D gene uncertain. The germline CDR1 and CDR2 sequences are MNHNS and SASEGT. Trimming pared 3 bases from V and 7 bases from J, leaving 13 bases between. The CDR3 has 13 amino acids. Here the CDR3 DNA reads TGTGCCAGCAGTGATCAGCCCGCGGTGGAGCAGTACTTC. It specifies CASSDQPAVEQYF.

CDR3 sequence (DNA): TGCGCCAGCCGGGACACCCTGTCACAAGAGACCCAGTACTTC. It specifies CASRDTLSQETQYF. This chain connects TRBV5-1 to TRBJ2-5; TRBD1 is a possible D gene (6 bases). This CDR3 is 14 amino acids long. V dropped 7 bases and J dropped 2 bases, with 15 bases sitting between them. The germline V gene has CDR1 SGHRS and CDR2 YFSETQ.

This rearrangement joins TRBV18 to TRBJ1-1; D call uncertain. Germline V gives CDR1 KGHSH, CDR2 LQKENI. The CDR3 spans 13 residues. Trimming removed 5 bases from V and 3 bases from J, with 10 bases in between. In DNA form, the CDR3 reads TGTGCCAGCTCAGCACTACAAGACACTGAAGCTTTCTTT. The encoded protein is CASSALQDTEAFF.

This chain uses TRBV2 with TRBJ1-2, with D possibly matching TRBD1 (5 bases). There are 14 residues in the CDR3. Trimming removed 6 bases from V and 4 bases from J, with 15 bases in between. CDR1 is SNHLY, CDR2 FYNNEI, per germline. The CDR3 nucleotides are TGTGCCAGCAGCCCTACGGGGGACCTCTATGGCTACACCTTC. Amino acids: CASSPTGDLYGYTF.

The DNA for the CDR3 is TGCAGCGTTGATCGGGACAGCAATGAGCAGTTCTTC. Residues: CSVDRDSNEQFF. V and J are TRBV29-1 and TRBJ2-1, with 7 bases identical to TRBD1. After removal of 3 bases from V and 6 bases from J, the junction contained 2 bases not matched to a gene. Germline-derived CDR1 and CDR2 are SQVTM and ANQGSEA. This CDR3 has 12 residues.

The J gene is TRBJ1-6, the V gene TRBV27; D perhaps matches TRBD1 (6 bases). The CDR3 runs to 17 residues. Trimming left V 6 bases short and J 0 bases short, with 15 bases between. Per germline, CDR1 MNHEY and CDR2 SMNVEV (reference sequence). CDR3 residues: CASRAGQGFSYNSPLHF. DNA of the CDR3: TGTGCCAGCAGGGCCGGCCAGGGGTTCTCCTATAATTCACCCCTCCACTTT.

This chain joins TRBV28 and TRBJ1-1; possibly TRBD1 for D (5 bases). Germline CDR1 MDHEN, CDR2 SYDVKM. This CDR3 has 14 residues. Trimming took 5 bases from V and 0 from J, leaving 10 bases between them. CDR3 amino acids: CASSKRTMNTEAFF. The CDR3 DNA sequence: TGTGCCAGCAGTAAGAGGACAATGAACACTGAAGCTTTCTTT.

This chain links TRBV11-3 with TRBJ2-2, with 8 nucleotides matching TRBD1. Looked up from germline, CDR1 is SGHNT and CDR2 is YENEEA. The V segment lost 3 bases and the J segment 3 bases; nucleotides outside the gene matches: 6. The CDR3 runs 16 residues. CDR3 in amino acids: CASSFRQGSDTGELFF. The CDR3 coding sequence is TGTGCCAGCAGCTTTCGACAGGGGTCGGACACCGGGGAGCTGTTTTTT.

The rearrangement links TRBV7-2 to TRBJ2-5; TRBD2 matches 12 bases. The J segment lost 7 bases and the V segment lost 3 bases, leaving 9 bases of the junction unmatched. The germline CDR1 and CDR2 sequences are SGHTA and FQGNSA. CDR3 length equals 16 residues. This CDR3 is CASSFSASGGVGTQYF. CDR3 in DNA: TGTGCCAGCAGCTTCTCGGCTAGCGGGGGGGTTGGGACCCAGTACTTC.

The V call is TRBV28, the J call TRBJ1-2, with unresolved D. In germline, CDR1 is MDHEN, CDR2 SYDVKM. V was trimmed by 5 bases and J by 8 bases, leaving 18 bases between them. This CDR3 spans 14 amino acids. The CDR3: CASSPTPASGGYTF. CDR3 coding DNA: TGTGCCAGCAGTCCTACCCCCGCCTCCGGGGGCTACACCTTC.

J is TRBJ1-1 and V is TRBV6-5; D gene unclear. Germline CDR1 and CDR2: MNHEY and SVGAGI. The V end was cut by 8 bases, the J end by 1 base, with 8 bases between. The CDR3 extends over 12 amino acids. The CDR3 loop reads CASRETNTEAFF. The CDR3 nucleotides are TGTGCCAGCCGGGAGACGAACACTGAAGCTTTCTTT.

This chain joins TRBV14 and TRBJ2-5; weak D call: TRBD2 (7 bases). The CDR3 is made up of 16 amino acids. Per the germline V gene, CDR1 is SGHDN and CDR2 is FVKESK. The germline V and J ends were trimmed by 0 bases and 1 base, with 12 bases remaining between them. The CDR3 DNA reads TGTGCCAGCAGCCAAGATAGGGGGAGGGTCCAAGAGACCCAGTACTTC. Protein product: CASSQDRGRVQETQYF.

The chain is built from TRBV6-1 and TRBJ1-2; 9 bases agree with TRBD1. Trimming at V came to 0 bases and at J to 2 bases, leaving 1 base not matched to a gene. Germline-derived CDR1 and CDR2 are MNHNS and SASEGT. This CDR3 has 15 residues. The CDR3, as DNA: TGTGCCAGCAGTGAAGCGGGGACAGGGAACTATGGCTACACCTTC. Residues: CASSEAGTGNYGYTF.

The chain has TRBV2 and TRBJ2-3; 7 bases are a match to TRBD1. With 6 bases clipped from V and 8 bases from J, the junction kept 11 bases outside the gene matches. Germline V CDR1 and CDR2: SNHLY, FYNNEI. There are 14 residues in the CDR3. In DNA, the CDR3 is TGTGCCAGCAGATCCGGGACAGCCCACGGTACGCAGTATTTT. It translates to CASRSGTAHGTQYF.

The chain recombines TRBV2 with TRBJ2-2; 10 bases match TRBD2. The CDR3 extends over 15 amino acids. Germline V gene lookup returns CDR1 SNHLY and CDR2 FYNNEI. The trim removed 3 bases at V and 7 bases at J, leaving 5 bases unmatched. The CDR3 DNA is TGTGCCAGCAGTGACCAAGCGGGGGGGATCGGGGAGCTGTTTTTT. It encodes CASSDQAGGIGELFF.

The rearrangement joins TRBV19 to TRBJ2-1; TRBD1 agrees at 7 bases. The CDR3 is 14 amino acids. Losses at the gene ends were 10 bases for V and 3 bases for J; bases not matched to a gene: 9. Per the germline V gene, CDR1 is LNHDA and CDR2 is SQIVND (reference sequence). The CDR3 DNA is TGTGCCACCCACAGGGGTCCGAACTACAATGAGCAGTTCTTC. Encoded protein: CATHRGPNYNEQFF.

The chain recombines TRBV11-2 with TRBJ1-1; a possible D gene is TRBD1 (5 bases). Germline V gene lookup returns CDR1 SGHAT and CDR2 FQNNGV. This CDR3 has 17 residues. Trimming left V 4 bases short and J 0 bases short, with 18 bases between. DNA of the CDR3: TGTGCCAGCAGCTCGTTGGACAACTTTTACCTGAACACTGAAGCTTTCTTT. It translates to CASSSLDNFYLNTEAFF.

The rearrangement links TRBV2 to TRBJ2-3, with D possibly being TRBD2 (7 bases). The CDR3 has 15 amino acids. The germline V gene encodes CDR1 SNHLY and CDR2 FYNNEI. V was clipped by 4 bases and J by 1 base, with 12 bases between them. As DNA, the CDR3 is TGTGCCAGCAGTGCCGAGGGGGGGGGCACAGATACGCAGTATTTT. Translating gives CASSAEGGGTDTQYF.